The 3 T cell receptor beta chains given below trace back to one sample, sequenced in a study of human T cells and chemical hapten exposure. TCRdb independently ran MiXCR on the RACE reads; one entry per CDR3 protein. The repertoire has about 120,000 distinct CDR3 sequences, about 13% of them found once; the top ten carry 2.5% to 3%. Documented time point: pre-sensitization, week 0. Treatment in this sample: therapeutic diphenylcyclopropenone sensitization with weekly scalp DPC. Material: whole blood, obtained in connection with sensitization to the hapten diphenylcyclopropenone (DPC). The receptor set was obtained from a woman in her late teens or twenties with alopecia areata. Some clones in this sample may be carry-over from other donors' samples.

V usage is TRBV7-9 and J usage is TRBJ1-2; no reliable D call. Trimming took off 5 bases at V and 1 base at J, with 11 bases between the two ends. Germline V gene lookup returns CDR1 SEHNR and CDR2 FQNEAQ (reference sequence). The CDR3 contains 14 residues. CDR3 bases: TGTGCCAGCAGCGCCGTCCCCGGTAACTATGGCTACACCTTC. Translating gives CASSAVPGNYGYTF.

The CDR3 region has the DNA TGCGCCAGCAGCCGGGAAAAGCGGACGGAAATATTTCGAGAGACCCAGTACTTC. The encoded protein is CASSREKRTEIFRETQYF. The chain couples TRBV23-1 to TRBJ2-5, with a tentative D call TRBD2 (5 bases). TRBV23-1 is known as an ORF, though its function is uncertain. Trimming removed 6 bases from V and 4 bases from J, with 27 bases in between. The CDR3 has 18 residues.

The CDR3 here is CASNEAGGPLETQYF. The CDR3 DNA reads TGTGCCAGCAATGAAGCGGGGGGGCCGTTGGAGACCCAGTACTTC. This chain joins TRBV11-2 and TRBJ2-5; 10 positions agree with TRBD2. This CDR3 spans 15 amino acids. Germline trimming cut 7 bases from V and 5 bases from J; bases unmatched to any gene: 10. Germline V gene sequence: CDR1 SGHAT, CDR2 FQNNGV. Complete variable domain (other parts from reference TRBV11-2 and TRBJ2-5): EAGVAQSPRYKIIEKRQSVAFWCNPISGHATLYWYQQILGQGPKLLIQFQNNGVVDDSQLPKDRFSAERLKGVDSTLKIQPAKLEDSAVYLCASNEAGGPLETQYFGPGTRLLVL.